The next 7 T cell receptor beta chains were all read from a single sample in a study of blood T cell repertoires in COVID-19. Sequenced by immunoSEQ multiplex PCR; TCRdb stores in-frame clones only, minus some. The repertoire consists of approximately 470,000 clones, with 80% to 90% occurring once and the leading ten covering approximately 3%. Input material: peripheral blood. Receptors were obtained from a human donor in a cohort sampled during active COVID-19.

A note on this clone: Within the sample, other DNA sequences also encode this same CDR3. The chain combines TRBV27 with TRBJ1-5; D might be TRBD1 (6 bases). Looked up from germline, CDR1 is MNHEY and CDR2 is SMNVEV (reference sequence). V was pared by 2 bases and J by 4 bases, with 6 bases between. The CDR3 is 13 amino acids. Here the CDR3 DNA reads TGTGCCAGCAGTTTACAGGGGAATCAGCCCCAGCATTTT. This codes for CASSLQGNQPQHF.

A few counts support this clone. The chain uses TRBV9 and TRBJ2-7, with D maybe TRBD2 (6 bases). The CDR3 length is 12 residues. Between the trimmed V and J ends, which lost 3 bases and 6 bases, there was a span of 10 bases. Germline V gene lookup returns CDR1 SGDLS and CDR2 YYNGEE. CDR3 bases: TGTGCCAGCAGCGGCCCCGGGGGCGAGCAGTACTTC. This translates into CASSGPGGEQYF.

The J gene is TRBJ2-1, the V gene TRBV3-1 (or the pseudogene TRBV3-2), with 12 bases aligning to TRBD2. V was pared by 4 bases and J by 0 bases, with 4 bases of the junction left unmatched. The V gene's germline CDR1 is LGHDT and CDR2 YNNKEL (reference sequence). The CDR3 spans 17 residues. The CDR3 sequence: CASSPTSGSSSYNEQFF. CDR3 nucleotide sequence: TGTGCCAGCAGCCCGACTAGCGGGAGCTCCTCCTACAATGAGCAGTTCTTC.

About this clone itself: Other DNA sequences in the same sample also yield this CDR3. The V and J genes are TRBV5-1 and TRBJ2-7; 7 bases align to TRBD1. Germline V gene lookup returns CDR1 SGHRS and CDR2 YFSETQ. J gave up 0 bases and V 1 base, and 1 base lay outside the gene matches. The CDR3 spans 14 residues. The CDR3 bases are TGCGCCAGCAGCTTGACAGGGGACTCCTACGAGCAGTACTTC. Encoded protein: CASSLTGDSYEQYF.

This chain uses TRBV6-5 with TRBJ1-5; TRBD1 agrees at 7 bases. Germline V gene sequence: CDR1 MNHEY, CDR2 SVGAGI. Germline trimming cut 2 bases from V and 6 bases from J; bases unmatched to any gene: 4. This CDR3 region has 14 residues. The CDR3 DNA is TGTGCCAGCAGTTACGACAGGGACGGTCAGCCCCAGCATTTT. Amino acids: CASSYDRDGQPQHF.

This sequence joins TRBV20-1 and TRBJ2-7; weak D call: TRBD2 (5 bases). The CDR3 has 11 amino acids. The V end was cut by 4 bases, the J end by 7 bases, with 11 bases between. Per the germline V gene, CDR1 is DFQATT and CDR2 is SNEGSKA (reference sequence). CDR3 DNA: TGCAGTGCTACCGGGGATTCGGAGCAGTACTTC. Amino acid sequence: CSATGDSEQYF.

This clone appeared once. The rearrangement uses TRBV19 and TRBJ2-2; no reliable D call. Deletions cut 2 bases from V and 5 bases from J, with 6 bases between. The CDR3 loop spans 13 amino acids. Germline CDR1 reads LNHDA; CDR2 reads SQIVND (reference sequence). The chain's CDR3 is CASSIPKTGELFF. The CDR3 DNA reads TGTGCCAGTAGTATACCCAAAACCGGGGAGCTGTTTTTT.